Sequencing of this T cell receptor (beta chain) was carried out in a study of blood T cell repertoires in COVID-19. Measured with immunoSEQ multiplex PCR; TCRdb has only the in-frame clones, and not every one. Among more than 85,000 clones listed, roughly 76% were seen once. Sequenced material: peripheral blood. This TCR was recovered from a woman in her seventies with acute or convalescent COVID-19.

CDR3 DNA sequence: TGTGCCAGCAGTTCTAGGGGTAATGAGCAGTTCTTC. Translation gives CASSSRGNEQFF. V usage is TRBV6-5 and J usage is TRBJ2-1; TRBD1 is a possible D gene (5 bases). The CDR3 is made up of 12 amino acids. Trimming took 4 bases from V and 7 from J, leaving 8 bases between them. Germline V gene lookup returns CDR1 MNHEY and CDR2 SVGAGI.